The 16 T cell receptor beta chains in this list originate from one sample, sequenced in a study of T cell repertoires in cytomegalovirus infection. TCRdb ran MiXCR on the reads and lists one entry per CDR3 protein. In the table there are about 190,000 distinct CDR3 sequences, roughly 9.8% of which are singletons. What was sequenced was PBMCs. Source of these receptors: a human donor in good health (CMV status not recorded). Some clones in this sample may be carry-over from other donors' samples.

On this clonotype: Being one base from a much bigger clone, this may be a read error. This rearrangement joins TRBV7-2 to TRBJ1-3, with no clear D. The V gene lost 5 bases and the J gene lost 6 bases, with 17 bases spanning the gap. This CDR3 is built from 15 residues. Germline assignment: CDR1 SGHTA and CDR2 FQGNSA. CDR3 region: CASSLGVSGANTIYF. CDR3 DNA: TGTGCCAGCAGCCTTGGGGTGTCAGGAGCAAACACCATATATTTT.

This clonotype was observed at least ten times. J is TRBJ2-5 and V is TRBV28; 9 bases are shared with TRBD2. V was pared by 5 bases and J by 2 bases, with 9 bases of the junction left unmatched. The germline CDR1 and CDR2 sequences are MDHEN and SYDVKM. The CDR3 totals 16 residues. This chain's CDR3 is CASSPGGGRAQETQYF. The CDR3 nucleotides read TGTGCCAGCAGTCCCGGCGGCGGGAGGGCTCAAGAGACCCAGTACTTC.

This clonotype was counted at least ten times. V usage is TRBV28 and J usage is TRBJ2-7, with 8 bases lining up with TRBD1. The V gene end was trimmed by 5 bases and the J gene end by 7 bases; junction bases not matched to a gene: 13. This CDR3 is built from 15 residues. CDR1 and CDR2 (germline): MDHEN, SYDVKM. CDR3 nucleotide sequence: TGTGCCAGCAGTCGGGGACAGGATCCCCTACGGGAGCAGTACTTC. Protein product: CASSRGQDPLREQYF.

In this sample, this clonotype turned up many times. The chain employs TRBV20-1 and TRBJ2-7; TRBD2 matches 16 bases. Germline CDR1 DFQATT, CDR2 SNEGSKA (reference sequence). The length of the CDR3 is 16 residues. V lost 5 bases, J lost 4 bases, and 8 bases stayed unmatched. Written as DNA, the CDR3 is TGCAGTGCTGATGGGACTAGCGGGGGGGCCGGTTACGAGCAGTACTTC. This sequence encodes CSADGTSGGAGYEQYF.

This clonotype was recorded at least ten times. The chain combines TRBV7-2 with TRBJ2-5, with D possibly TRBD2 on 5 matching bases. Germline assignment: CDR1 SGHTA and CDR2 FQGNSA. V lost 5 bases and J 4 bases, leaving 17 bases between the germline ends. The CDR3 is 15 amino acids. CDR3 residues: CASSPTLGRGETQYF. The CDR3 nucleotides read TGTGCCAGCAGCCCCACTCTGGGGAGAGGAGAGACCCAGTACTTC.

The V gene is TRBV28, the J gene TRBJ2-3; unclear D gene. This CDR3 is 15 amino acids long. V shed 7 bases and J shed 0 bases, with 14 bases lying between them. CDR1 and CDR2 from the germline V gene are MDHEN and SYDVKM. This CDR3 is CASIRAYSSTDTQYF. CDR3 sequence (DNA): TGTGCCAGCATACGGGCGTATTCTAGCACAGATACGCAGTATTTT.

This clonotype was detected ten times or more. The V call is TRBV7-2, the J call TRBJ2-1; D is ambiguous. With 6 bases removed from V and 3 bases from J, the gap between germline ends came to 15 bases. The CDR3 totals 15 residues. Per germline, CDR1 SGHTA and CDR2 FQGNSA. DNA of the CDR3: TGTGCCAGCAGAAAAAGTGGCGGAATCTACAATGAGCAGTTCTTC. Amino acids: CASRKSGGIYNEQFF.

The rearrangement links TRBV27 to TRBJ2-2; D unresolved. Trimming shortened V by 2 bases and J by 6 bases, and 7 bases separated the two germline ends. CDR1 and CDR2 from the germline V gene are MNHEY and SMNVEV (reference sequence). The CDR3 totals 13 residues. The CDR3 bases are TGTGCCAGCAGTTTAGCGCCGCCCGGGGAGCTGTTTTTT. Its protein is CASSLAPPGELFF.

The CDR3 DNA follows: TGTGCCAGCAGCTTTGTGACAGGGGCCTACGAGCAGTACTTC. Translated, it gives CASSFVTGAYEQYF. The V and J genes are TRBV11-2 and TRBJ2-7; TRBD1 matches 8 bases. Germline V gene sequence: CDR1 SGHAT, CDR2 FQNNGV. The CDR3 has 14 amino acids. Trimming at V came to 3 bases and at J to 2 bases, leaving 3 bases not matched to a gene.

Only a few counts were recorded for this clonotype. The gene calls are TRBV5-5 and TRBJ2-5, with TRBD2 matching over 12 bases. This CDR3 region has 16 residues. The V segment lost 1 base and the J segment 3 bases; nucleotides outside the gene matches: 4. Germline CDR1 SGHKS, CDR2 YYEKEE (reference sequence). The DNA for the CDR3 is TGTGCCAGCAGCTTGTATCCTAGCGGGGGGGAAGAGACCCAGTACTTC. This codes for CASSLYPSGGEETQYF. Using reference TRBV5-5 and TRBJ2-5 for the parts outside the CDR3, the full variable domain is DAGVTQSPTHLIKTRGQQVTLRCSPISGHKSVSWYQQVLGQGPQFIFQYYEKEERGRGNFPDRFSARQFPNYSSELNVNALLLGDSALYLCASSLYPSGGEETQYFGPGTRLLVL.

The rearrangement uses TRBV20-1 and TRBJ1-1; D perhaps matches TRBD1 (6 bases). There are 15 residues in the CDR3. Germline CDR1 reads DFQATT; CDR2 reads SNEGSKA (reference sequence). V was pared by 0 bases and J by 1 base, with 12 bases between. The chain's CDR3 is CSARDGGQRNTEAFF. The CDR3 DNA is TGCAGTGCTAGAGATGGCGGACAGAGGAACACTGAAGCTTTCTTT.

As to this clonotype: The CDR3 end shows no conserved phenylalanine or tryptophan, and so a read error is likely. This chain links TRBV7-1 with TRBJ1-2; TRBD1 aligns across 9 bases. TRBV7-1 is labeled an ORF, and its function is uncertain. The CDR3 runs 13 residues. The trim removed 8 bases at V and 6 bases at J, leaving 7 bases unmatched. CDR3 bases: TGTGCCAGCGGGACAGGGATAATGAATGGCTACACCTTA. Its protein is CASGTGIMNGYTL.

This clonotype has a count of ten or more. The chain couples TRBV5-4 to TRBJ2-1, with TRBD2 identical over 9 bases. CDR3 length: 18 residues. Germline assignment: CDR1 SGHNT and CDR2 YYREEE (reference sequence). The trim removed 1 base at V and 3 bases at J, leaving 11 bases unmatched. The CDR3 reads CASSLLVRAGGIYNEQFF. CDR3 bases: TGTGCCAGCAGCTTGTTAGTTAGGGCGGGAGGGATCTACAATGAGCAGTTCTTC.

The chain employs TRBV20-1 and TRBJ2-7; D remains unclear. The CDR3 is 12 residues long. CDR1 DFQATT and CDR2 SNEGSKA come from the germline V gene (reference sequence). Trimming stripped 3 bases from V and 3 bases from J, with 9 bases between. The CDR3 nucleotides read TGCAGTGCTAGTTCCAGTAACTACGAGCAGTACTTC. It codes for CSASSSNYEQYF.

This clonotype was recorded a few times. CDR3 loop: CASRGQGENTEAFF. As DNA, the CDR3 is TGTGCCAGTAGGGGACAGGGGGAGAACACTGAAGCTTTCTTT. The V gene is TRBV19, the J gene TRBJ1-1, with 11 positions matching TRBD1. V was clipped by 6 bases and J by 1 base; unmatched bases: 1. The CDR3 totals 14 residues. Germline CDR1 is LNHDA and CDR2 is SQIVND (reference sequence).

This clonotype was found many times. The chain has TRBV11-2 and TRBJ2-3; 8 bases fit TRBD2. Germline CDR1 and CDR2: SGHAT and FQNNGV. J was trimmed by 4 bases and V by 3 bases; bases with no gene match: 6. The CDR3 has 15 residues. The CDR3 sequence: CASSFDSGDSDTQYF. DNA for the CDR3: TGTGCCAGCAGCTTCGATAGCGGGGATTCAGATACGCAGTATTTT.